These T cell receptor beta chains were read from a single sample in a study of cytomegalovirus exposure and HLA in healthy donors. Assay: immunoSEQ multiplex PCR; the TCRdb copy retains only in-frame clones and omits some. The data contain about 120,000 clones, about 89% of them singletons. The sample comprised PBMCs. The receptors were sampled from a woman under 30 in good health and CMV-seronegative. CDR3s include the opening cysteine and the closing phenylalanine or tryptophan. Fields, in order: J gene, V gene, D gene, clone size, CDR3 DNA, CDR3 protein. A D gene is named only where the DNA matches it firmly. For some rows the clone size is stated as once, few or many, or as a class when expanded; others skip it.

>TRBJ2-6|TRBV11-3|TRBD1|NA
TGTGCCAGCAGCCGACGTCACAGGGGCTCTGGGGCCAACGTCCTGACTTTC
CASSRRHRGSGANVLTF
>TRBJ1-5|TRBV7-9|NA|NA
TGTGCCAGCAGCTTGCAGGGACAGCCCCAGCATTTT
CASSLQGQPQHF
>TRBJ2-3|TRBV11-1|TRBD2|few
TGTGCCAGTGGACTAGCGGGAGCAGATACGCAGTATTTT
CASGLAGADTQYF
>TRBJ1-3|TRBV5-1|TRBD1|NA
TGCGCCAGCAGCGGGACGACAGGGGCTTACTCTGGAAACACCATATATTTT
CASSGTTGAYSGNTIYF
>TRBJ2-5|TRBV2|TRBD1|few
TGTGCCACCACTGAAGGTACAGGGGGCAGGACCCAGTACTTC
CATTEGTGGRTQYF
>TRBJ1-5|TRBV21-1|NA|NA
TGTGCCAGCAGCACGAGCCTAGGACAGGGTCATCAGCCCCAGCATTTT
CASSTSLGQGHQPQHF
>TRBJ2-5|TRBV11-3|NA|NA
TGTGCCAGCAGCTTAGGGCCGTTCCAAGAGACCCAGTACTTC
CASSLGPFQETQYF
>TRBJ2-5|TRBV5-6|TRBD1|NA
TGTGCCAGCAGCTCCGACAGGGCCGACCTGGGGACCCAGTACTTC
CASSSDRADLGTQYF
>TRBJ1-2|TRBV28|NA|NA
TGTGCCAGCACCGTGATAGGACGGCGGGGCCCCTACACCTTC
CASTVIGRRGPYTF
>TRBJ2-7|TRBV4-1|TRBD2|NA
TGCGCCAGCAGAGAAGGGGCTAGCGGGAACTACGAGCAGTACTTC
CASREGASGNYEQYF
>TRBJ1-1|TRBV4-1|NA|NA
TGCGCCAGCAGCCCAAACACCTTAAACACTGAAGCTTTCTTT
CASSPNTLNTEAFF
>TRBJ1-1|TRBV19|NA|NA
TGTGCCAGTAGCCTGGGACAGAACACTGAAGCTTTCTTT
CASSLGQNTEAFF
>TRBJ2-2|TRBV7-6|TRBD1|NA
TGTGCCAGCAGCGCTAACAGGGGCACCGGGGAGCTGTTTTTT
CASSANRGTGELFF
>TRBJ1-5|TRBV21-1|NA|NA
TGTGCCAGCAGCAAAATTGCGTCTAGTAGATGCAATCAGCCCCAGCATTTT
CASSKIASSRCNQPQHF
>TRBJ1-2|TRBV6-5|NA|NA
TGTGCCAGCGGATTACCTTACAGGGCCGGCGGCTACACCTTC
CASGLPYRAGGYTF
>TRBJ2-7|TRBV11-3|TRBD1|NA
TGTGCCAGCAGCTTAGGGCCGGGACAGGGGAGCCACGAGCAGTACTTC
CASSLGPGQGSHEQYF
>TRBJ2-7|TRBV2|TRBD1|NA
TGTGCCAGCACCCTGGACAGGGGGTCCTACGAGCAGTACTTC
CASTLDRGSYEQYF
>TRBJ2-7|TRBV23-1|NA|NA
TGCGCCAGCAGTCAGGACAGCTCCTACGAGCAGTACTTC
CASSQDSSYEQYF
>TRBJ2-1|TRBV7-3|TRBD2|NA
TGTGCCAGCAGCGCAGGGACTAGCGGGAGGGTGGAGCAGTTCTTC
CASSAGTSGRVEQFF
>TRBJ2-1|TRBV19|TRBD2|NA
TGTGCCAGTAGTATAGATAGCGGGAGGACCCTCTACAATGAGCAGTTCTTC
CASSIDSGRTLYNEQFF
>TRBJ2-7|TRBV28|TRBD1|NA
TGTGCCAGCAGTTTATTCGGGACAGGGTCACACGAGCAGTACTTC
CASSLFGTGSHEQYF
>TRBJ2-7|TRBV15|NA|NA
TGTGCCACCAGCAGAGATCGCTACGAGCAGTACTTC
CATSRDRYEQYF
>TRBJ2-7|TRBV15|TRBD1|NA
TGTGCCACCAGCAGAAACTTGCCGGGACAGGGCGTCTACGAGCAGTACTTC
CATSRNLPGQGVYEQYF
>TRBJ2-1|TRBV5-1|TRBD2|few
TGCGCCAGCAAGCGGGAGCCTTCCTACAATGAGCAGTTCTTC
CASKREPSYNEQFF
>TRBJ1-5|TRBV9|NA|NA
TGTGCCAGCAGCTCTGGACAGAGCAATCAGCCCCAGCATTTT
CASSSGQSNQPQHF
>TRBJ2-1|TRBV29-1|TRBD1|few
TGCAGCGTTGAAGGGTTCCAGGACAGGGTTGGCAATGAGCAGTTCTTC
CSVEGFQDRVGNEQFF
>TRBJ2-5|TRBV7-3|NA|NA
TGTGCCAGCAGCTTAACGGGGTGGTGGGAGGAGACCCAGTACTTC
CASSLTGWWEETQYF
>TRBJ1-1|TRBV7-9|NA|NA
TGTGCCAGCAGCTTGTTCCCGGGACAAGGAGCCATGAACACTGAAGCTTTCTTT
CASSLFPGQGAMNTEAFF
>TRBJ2-7|TRBV2|NA|NA
TGTGCCAGCAAGGAAGGGGGGGTGCTACTCTCCTACGAGCAGTACTTC
CASKEGGVLLSYEQYF
>TRBJ1-1|TRBV10-2|NA|NA
TGCGCCACCAGACAGCCCGGGGGGGGAAATGAAGCTTTCTTT
CATRQPGGGNEAFF
>TRBJ2-7|TRBV5-6|NA|NA
TGTGCCAGCAGCTCTGGGGGCTCCGCCTACGAGCAGTACTTC
CASSSGGSAYEQYF
>TRBJ2-2|TRBV6-1|NA|NA
TGTGCCAGCACCCCCGGGGAACTTACCGGGGAGCTGTTTTTT
CASTPGELTGELFF
>TRBJ1-1|TRBV30|NA|NA
TGTGCCTTAAAGGTATCGGGCACTGAAGCTTTCTTT
CALKVSGTEAFF
>TRBJ2-7|TRBV6-1|NA|NA
TGTGCCAGCAAATACGGGACATCCTACGAGCAGTACTTC
CASKYGTSYEQYF
>TRBJ2-7|TRBV28|TRBD2|NA
TGTGCCAGCAGACGCCTGACTAGCGGGAGTGACGAGCAGTACTTC
CASRRLTSGSDEQYF
>TRBJ2-7|TRBV19|TRBD2|NA
TGTGCCAGTAGTATGGCTAGCGGGAGAGGTAGTGCCTCCGAGCAGTACTTC
CASSMASGRGSASEQYF
>TRBJ2-1|TRBV10-3|TRBD2|NA
TGTGCCATCAGTGAGGGTAGCGGGAGGTACTACAATGAGCAGTTCTTC
CAISEGSGRYYNEQFF
>TRBJ2-7|TRBV5-6|NA|NA
TGTGCCAGCAGCTTGGTCGGTAGCGGCTACGAGCAGTACTTC
CASSLVGSGYEQYF
>TRBJ1-2|TRBV30|NA|NA
TGTGCCTGGAGTAAAGTGGAGTCCTACACCTTC
CAWSKVESYTF
>TRBJ2-6|TRBV29-1|TRBD1|NA
TGCAGCGTTCAGGGGGCTACGTCTGGGGCCAACGTCCTGACTTTC
CSVQGATSGANVLTF
>TRBJ1-5|TRBV2|NA|NA
TGTGCCAGCAGACCCGACGGGGACAATCAGCCCCAGCATTTT
CASRPDGDNQPQHF